This T cell receptor beta chain emerged from a study of cytomegalovirus exposure and HLA in healthy donors. Findings and limits, study-wide: Likely technical artifact: a cluster of highly shared sequence variants. Presence/absence analyses rested on an assumption that sequencing depth was roughly uniform across donors.

Regarding this clone: Its antigen is undetermined.

The CDR3 has 14 amino acids. Germline loops: CDR1 SGHNT, CDR2 YENEEA. Trimming left V 1 base short and J 11 bases short, with 16 bases between. A multiplex PCR was run with 60 Vbeta primers and 13 Jbeta primers. Sequencing was performed with immunoSEQ multiplex PCR; in TCRdb, only in-frame clones are kept and a portion is missing. The data contain under 200,000 clones, about three quarters of them singletons. The chain joins TRBV11-3 to TRBJ2-3; D may be TRBD2 (6 bases). The clonotype was recovered from a female donor in good health and CMV-seronegative. Sample: PBMCs. The CDR3 loop reads CASSLGGVGREQYF. CDR3 coding DNA: TGTGCCAGCAGCTTAGGGGGGGTCGGACGAGAGCAGTATTTT.